This T cell receptor beta chain stems from a study of T-cell reconstitution after alpha-beta-depleted transplantation in children. After removal of 7 bases from V and 1 base from J, the junction contained 1 base not matched to a gene. This CDR3 is built from 13 residues. Germline V lookup: CDR1 MDHEN, CDR2 SYDVKM. General study results and limits: The origin of high day-60 TCRbeta diversity in some patients lay in surviving recipient T cells and thymic progenitors. Roughly two months post-transplant, alpha-beta T cells reportedly originated from several hundred graft clones that had expanded. When one year had passed after transplant, most T-cell counts and diversity came from newly produced T cells.

In its sample, this clonotype was seen many times. Its cognate antigen is unknown. Molecular barcoding with unique molecular identifiers was used for the TCRbeta library. TCRdb ran MiXCR on the PCR reads and lists one entry per CDR3 protein. The sample contains about 100,000 distinct CDR3 sequences, under 9% of which appear only once. The sample in question was PBMCs, obtained before TCRalphabeta/CD19-depleted stem cell transplant. This chain joins TRBV28 and TRBJ2-3, with TRBD2 identical over 8 bases. The TCR comes from a boy between 2 and 10 years old with acute lymphoblastic leukemia, due to receive a stem cell transplant. In nucleotides, the CDR3 is TGTGCCAGCATTAGCGGGGGCACAGATACGCAGTATTTT. Translated: CASISGGTDTQYF. Based on the CDR3 plus reference TRBV28 and TRBJ2-3, the full variable domain is DVKVTQSSRYLVKRTGEKVFLECVQDMDHENMFWYRQDPGLGLRLIYFSYDVKMKEKGDIPEGYSVSREKKERFSLILESASTNQTSMYLCASISGGTDTQYFGPGTRLTVL.